These T cell receptor beta chains were read from a single sample in a study of blood T cell repertoires in COVID-19. TCRdb keeps only in-frame clones here, not all; method: immunoSEQ multiplex PCR. The sample has some 330,000 clones; 88% are singletons. Source material: peripheral blood. Receptors originate from a woman aged 45-65 years with active or convalescent COVID-19. Both conserved end residues are part of each CDR3. A D gene is named only where the DNA matches it firmly. Part of the rows lack a size; the others show once, few, many or a class for expanded clones.

J gene: TRBJ2-1
V gene: TRBV9
clone size: -
D gene: -
CDR3 DNA: TGTGCCAGCAGCCTCCCAGAGGATGAGCAGTTCTTC
CDR3 protein: CASSLPEDEQFF

J gene: TRBJ2-1
V gene: TRBV12-2
clone size: once
D gene: -
CDR3 DNA: TGTGCAAGTCGCTTAGTACTAGCGGGCAATGAGCAGTTCTTC
CDR3 protein: CASRLVLAGNEQFF

J gene: TRBJ1-1
V gene: TRBV29-1
clone size: -
D gene: -
CDR3 DNA: TGCAGCGTTGAAAGAACGGACACTGAAGCTTTCTTT
CDR3 protein: CSVERTDTEAFF

J gene: TRBJ1-1
V gene: TRBV12-5
clone size: -
D gene: -
CDR3 DNA: TGTGCTAGTGGTTTAGAACAGGGCCCTGAAGCTTTCTTT
CDR3 protein: CASGLEQGPEAFF

J gene: TRBJ2-2
V gene: TRBV28
clone size: -
D gene: TRBD1
CDR3 DNA: TGTGCCAGCAAAAAAGGGGACAGGGCGATCGGGGAGCTGTTTTTT
CDR3 protein: CASKKGDRAIGELFF

J gene: TRBJ1-1
V gene: TRBV20-1
clone size: -
D gene: -
CDR3 DNA: TGCAGTGCTAGTCCGACAGGGAACACTGAAGCTTTCTTT
CDR3 protein: CSASPTGNTEAFF

J gene: TRBJ2-5
V gene: TRBV7-6
clone size: once
D gene: TRBD2
CDR3 DNA: TGTGCCAGCAGCCCCTTAGCGGGGGAGTTACAAGAGACCCAGTACTTC
CDR3 protein: CASSPLAGELQETQYF

J gene: TRBJ2-5
V gene: TRBV7-9
clone size: -
D gene: TRBD2
CDR3 DNA: TGTGCCAGCAGCCGTTCCTATCGGGGGGTGGAGACCCAGTACTTC
CDR3 protein: CASSRSYRGVETQYF

J gene: TRBJ1-6
V gene: TRBV2
clone size: few
D gene: -
CDR3 DNA: TGTGCCAGCAGTCTGCGGACAGTTTCTAATTCACCCCTCCACTTT
CDR3 protein: CASSLRTVSNSPLHF

J gene: TRBJ2-1
V gene: TRBV7-2
clone size: -
D gene: TRBD2
CDR3 DNA: TGTGCCAGCAGCTTAGGGGGGGGACTTTACAATGAGCAGTTCTTC
CDR3 protein: CASSLGGGLYNEQFF

J gene: TRBJ1-4
V gene: TRBV4-3
clone size: once
D gene: -
CDR3 DNA: TGCGCCAGCAGCCAAGAAGGGGCAATCGGAAAACTGTTTTTT
CDR3 protein: CASSQEGAIGKLFF

J gene: TRBJ2-3
V gene: TRBV4-3
clone size: -
D gene: TRBD2
CDR3 DNA: TGCGCCAGCAGCCAAGTCTATAGCGGGGGGGCGAAAGATACGCAGTATTTT
CDR3 protein: CASSQVYSGGAKDTQYF

J gene: TRBJ1-1
V gene: TRBV30
clone size: -
D gene: -
CDR3 DNA: TGTGCCTGGGCCCCCGGCGGGGCTGGCACTGAAGCTTTCTTT
CDR3 protein: CAWAPGGAGTEAFF

J gene: TRBJ1-1
V gene: TRBV12-3/TRBV12-4
clone size: -
D gene: -
CDR3 DNA: TGTGCCAGCAGTTGGACAGCTGAAGCTTTCTTT
CDR3 protein: CASSWTAEAFF

J gene: TRBJ2-3
V gene: TRBV7-2
clone size: -
D gene: TRBD1
CDR3 DNA: TGTGCCAGCAGCTTAGATTTGCAGGGGGTAGCAGATACGCAGTATTTT
CDR3 protein: CASSLDLQGVADTQYF

J gene: TRBJ2-4
V gene: TRBV7-2
clone size: -
D gene: -
CDR3 DNA: TGTGCCAGCAGCTTAGACTTTGGGGGAGGTGCCAAAAACATTCAGTACTTC
CDR3 protein: CASSLDFGGGAKNIQYF

J gene: TRBJ1-1
V gene: TRBV19
clone size: once
D gene: TRBD1
CDR3 DNA: TGTGCCAGTAGTAAACAGGGGGCAAACACTGAAGCTTTCTTT
CDR3 protein: CASSKQGANTEAFF

J gene: TRBJ2-2
V gene: TRBV12-3/TRBV12-4
clone size: -
D gene: -
CDR3 DNA: TGTGCCAGCAGCCTGATGAGGGGGGAGCTGTTTTTT
CDR3 protein: CASSLMRGELFF

J gene: TRBJ2-3
V gene: TRBV5-4
clone size: -
D gene: TRBD2
CDR3 DNA: TGTGCCAGCAGCACGACTAGCGGGGCGAGCACAGATACGCAGTATTTT
CDR3 protein: CASSTTSGASTDTQYF

J gene: TRBJ1-5
V gene: TRBV9
clone size: -
D gene: TRBD1
CDR3 DNA: TGTGCCAGCAGCGCCTTGGGGGACAGTGATCAGCCCCAGCATTTT
CDR3 protein: CASSALGDSDQPQHF

J gene: TRBJ2-3
V gene: TRBV20-1
clone size: -
D gene: TRBD2
CDR3 DNA: TGCAGTGCTAGTCCCTGGGCCAGCGGGGGAACTAGCACAGATACGCAGTATTTT
CDR3 protein: CSASPWASGGTSTDTQYF

J gene: TRBJ1-2
V gene: TRBV27
clone size: -
D gene: -
CDR3 DNA: TGTGCCAGCAGTCTCCTCGGGAGGGGAAACTATGGCTACACCTTC
CDR3 protein: CASSLLGRGNYGYTF

J gene: TRBJ2-7
V gene: TRBV19
clone size: -
D gene: TRBD2
CDR3 DNA: TGTGCCAGTAGTATCAGCGGGGAGGCCTACGAGCAGTACTTC
CDR3 protein: CASSISGEAYEQYF

J gene: TRBJ1-2
V gene: TRBV20-1
clone size: -
D gene: TRBD1
CDR3 DNA: TGCAGTGCTAGTGGACAGGGGGCCGGGTATGGCTACACCTTC
CDR3 protein: CSASGQGAGYGYTF

J gene: TRBJ2-7
V gene: TRBV11-2
clone size: -
D gene: -
CDR3 DNA: TGTGCCAGCAGCTTTGGTCAGGGGGAGCAGTACTTC
CDR3 protein: CASSFGQGEQYF

J gene: TRBJ2-2
V gene: TRBV11-2
clone size: -
D gene: -
CDR3 DNA: TGTGCCAGCAGCTTCCACATAGCGAAGAACACCGGGGAGCTGTTTTTT
CDR3 protein: CASSFHIAKNTGELFF

J gene: TRBJ2-5
V gene: TRBV18
clone size: -
D gene: -
CDR3 DNA: TGTGCCAGCTCACCGGGAGGCGAAGGTCGGGGGACCCAGTACTTC
CDR3 protein: CASSPGGEGRGTQYF

J gene: TRBJ1-3
V gene: TRBV13
clone size: -
D gene: -
CDR3 DNA: TGTGCCAGCAGCGACAGGAGCTCTGGAAACACCATATATTTT
CDR3 protein: CASSDRSSGNTIYF

J gene: TRBJ2-3
V gene: TRBV5-5
clone size: -
D gene: TRBD1
CDR3 DNA: TGTGCCAGCAGCCGGATATTACGGGACAGGATGATGGATACGCAGTATTTT
CDR3 protein: CASSRILRDRMMDTQYF